This is a list of T cell receptor beta chains from one sample in a study of blood T cell repertoires in COVID-19. The data were produced by immunoSEQ multiplex PCR, yet TCRdb's version contains in-frame clones alone and is incomplete. The sample carries around 84,000 clones, about four fifths recorded once. The sample taken for sequencing was peripheral blood. The receptors come from a woman aged 35 to 49 with active or convalescent COVID-19. CDR3s include the opening cysteine and the closing phenylalanine or tryptophan. Fields, in order: D gene, clone size, J gene, V gene, CDR3 protein, CDR3 DNA. D genes are given only for firm matches. A row's size may be missing; if present it is once, few, many or a size class.

D: TRBD2
size: NA
J: TRBJ2-3
V: TRBV28
CDR3: CASRLGLAGLDTQYF
DNA: TGTGCCAGCAGACTGGGACTAGCGGGATTAGATACGCAGTATTTT

D: NA
size: NA
J: TRBJ2-5
V: TRBV29-1
CDR3: CSVEGAGEATQYF
DNA: TGCAGCGTTGAAGGGGCAGGGGAAGCGACCCAGTACTTC

D: TRBD1
size: NA
J: TRBJ2-2
V: TRBV18
CDR3: CASSQRDRANTGELFF
DNA: TGTGCCAGCTCACAACGGGACAGAGCGAACACCGGGGAGCTGTTTTTT

D: TRBD1
size: few
J: TRBJ1-4
V: TRBV5-5
CDR3: CASSLEGQANEKLFF
DNA: TGTGCCAGCAGCTTGGAGGGACAGGCCAATGAAAAACTGTTTTTT

D: TRBD1
size: NA
J: TRBJ2-4
V: TRBV6-1
CDR3: CASSEERTGFQNIQYF
DNA: TGTGCCAGCAGTGAAGAGAGGACAGGGTTCCAAAACATTCAGTACTTC

D: TRBD2
size: NA
J: TRBJ2-7
V: TRBV6-1
CDR3: CASSERVVVAGARYEQYF
DNA: TGTGCCAGCAGTGAACGGGTAGTAGTAGCGGGAGCGAGGTACGAGCAGTACTTC

D: TRBD1
size: NA
J: TRBJ2-3
V: TRBV6-2/TRBV6-3
CDR3: CASSYADRVWGADTQYF
DNA: TGTGCCAGCAGTTACGCGGACAGGGTATGGGGGGCAGATACGCAGTATTTT

D: TRBD2
size: NA
J: TRBJ2-5
V: TRBV7-2
CDR3: CASSLDPLAGRQETQYF
DNA: TGTGCCAGCAGCTTAGACCCATTAGCGGGGCGTCAAGAGACCCAGTACTTC

D: TRBD2
size: NA
J: TRBJ2-7
V: TRBV27
CDR3: CASSPSFLAASYEQYF
DNA: TGTGCCAGCAGCCCATCATTTCTAGCGGCCTCCTACGAGCAGTACTTC

D: NA
size: few
J: TRBJ1-5
V: TRBV4-2
CDR3: CASSQEAGQPQHF
DNA: TGTGCCAGCAGCCAAGAGGCTGGTCAGCCCCAGCATTTT

D: NA
size: NA
J: TRBJ1-1
V: TRBV7-9
CDR3: CAILGRNTEAFF
DNA: TGTGCCATACTAGGGAGAAACACTGAAGCTTTCTTT

D: NA
size: NA
J: TRBJ1-1
V: TRBV5-1
CDR3: CASSLVSGGNTEAFF
DNA: TGCGCCAGCAGCTTGGTTTCCGGGGGGAACACTGAAGCTTTCTTT

D: TRBD1
size: NA
J: TRBJ2-7
V: TRBV18
CDR3: CASSPLGQGSYEQYF
DNA: TGTGCCAGCTCACCACTCGGACAGGGGTCCTACGAGCAGTACTTC

D: NA
size: NA
J: TRBJ1-1
V: TRBV11-3
CDR3: CASSLDWRGEAFF
DNA: TGTGCCAGCAGCTTAGACTGGCGGGGTGAAGCTTTCTTT

D: NA
size: NA
J: TRBJ2-2
V: TRBV7-9
CDR3: CASSLARGLAGELFF
DNA: TGTGCCAGCAGCTTAGCGCGGGGCCTTGCCGGGGAGCTGTTTTTT

D: TRBD1
size: NA
J: TRBJ2-6
V: TRBV25-1
CDR3: CASSRSGGSGANVLTF
DNA: TGTGCCAGCAGTCGATCAGGGGGCTCTGGGGCCAACGTCCTGACTTTC

D: NA
size: NA
J: TRBJ2-2
V: TRBV27
CDR3: CASSLMDGAGELFF
DNA: TGTGCCAGCAGTTTAATGGACGGGGCCGGGGAGCTGTTTTTT

D: TRBD1
size: NA
J: TRBJ1-1
V: TRBV5-1
CDR3: CASSWDRGLAFF
DNA: TGCGCCAGCAGCTGGGACAGGGGGTTGGCTTTCTTT

D: NA
size: NA
J: TRBJ1-6
V: TRBV18
CDR3: CASSLGGPNSPLHF
DNA: TGTGCCAGCTCCCTTGGGGGCCCGAATTCACCCCTCCACTTT

D: NA
size: NA
J: TRBJ2-7
V: TRBV3-1/TRBV3-2
CDR3: CASSHRTVNYEQYF
DNA: TGTGCCAGCAGCCACCGGACAGTGAACTACGAGCAGTACTTC

D: TRBD1
size: NA
J: TRBJ1-6
V: TRBV12-5
CDR3: CALDRANSPLHF
DNA: TGTGCTTTGGACAGGGCTAATTCACCCCTCCACTTT

D: TRBD1
size: NA
J: TRBJ2-7
V: TRBV27
CDR3: CASSLPTGGEQYF
DNA: TGTGCCAGCAGTTTACCTACAGGGGGCGAGCAGTACTTC

D: TRBD1
size: NA
J: TRBJ1-5
V: TRBV2
CDR3: CASKGDREWQPQHF
DNA: TGTGCCAGCAAGGGGGACAGAGAATGGCAGCCCCAGCATTTT

D: NA
size: few
J: TRBJ2-7
V: TRBV9
CDR3: CASSVAGRGYEQYF
DNA: TGTGCCAGCAGCGTAGCCGGCAGGGGCTACGAGCAGTACTTC

D: NA
size: NA
J: TRBJ2-5
V: TRBV11-3
CDR3: CASSLDVRQPGETQYF
DNA: TGTGCCAGCAGCTTAGACGTTCGACAGCCGGGAGAGACCCAGTACTTC

D: NA
size: few
J: TRBJ1-4
V: TRBV5-6
CDR3: CASSPRVATNEKLFF
DNA: TGTGCCAGCAGCCCCCGAGTGGCAACTAATGAAAAACTGTTTTTT

D: NA
size: few
J: TRBJ1-6
V: TRBV4-2
CDR3: CASSQASNLDSPLHF
DNA: TGTGCCAGCAGCCAAGCCTCAAACTTGGATTCACCCCTCCACTTT

D: TRBD1
size: NA
J: TRBJ1-6
V: TRBV6-2/TRBV6-3
CDR3: CASSYSGGRSPLHF
DNA: TGTGCCAGCAGTTATTCAGGGGGCAGATCACCCCTCCACTTT

D: NA
size: NA
J: TRBJ1-5
V: TRBV19
CDR3: CATASVGGQPQHF
DNA: TGTGCCACCGCCTCCGTGGGGGGTCAGCCCCAGCATTTT

D: TRBD1
size: few
J: TRBJ1-2
V: TRBV28
CDR3: CASSDRDREGGYTF
DNA: TGTGCCAGCAGTGATCGGGACAGGGAGGGCGGCTACACCTTC

D: NA
size: NA
J: TRBJ2-7
V: TRBV5-6
CDR3: CASTPASGLSYEQYF
DNA: TGTGCCAGCACCCCCGCGTCAGGGCTATCCTACGAGCAGTACTTC

D: NA
size: NA
J: TRBJ2-3
V: TRBV7-3
CDR3: CASSPGLLTDTQYF
DNA: TGTGCCAGCAGCCCTGGACTTCTCACAGATACGCAGTATTTT

D: NA
size: few
J: TRBJ2-1
V: TRBV5-1
CDR3: CASSSGLGGAPGTEQFF
DNA: TGCGCCAGCAGCTCAGGACTGGGGGGGGCCCCCGGGACTGAGCAGTTCTTC

D: TRBD2
size: few
J: TRBJ2-4
V: TRBV3-1/TRBV3-2
CDR3: CASSQVSGRGNIQYF
DNA: TGTGCCAGCAGCCAAGTTAGCGGGAGAGGAAACATTCAGTACTTC

D: NA
size: NA
J: TRBJ1-6
V: TRBV27
CDR3: CASSLGSSYNSPLHF
DNA: TGTGCCAGCAGTTTGGGCAGCTCCTATAATTCACCCCTCCACTTT

D: TRBD2
size: NA
J: TRBJ2-7
V: TRBV5-5
CDR3: CASSFWLAGAGEQYF
DNA: TGTGCCAGCAGCTTTTGGCTAGCGGGAGCGGGCGAGCAGTACTTC

D: TRBD1
size: NA
J: TRBJ1-3
V: TRBV7-6
CDR3: CASSLGTGPYSGNTIYF
DNA: TGTGCCAGCAGCTTAGGGACAGGGCCCTACTCTGGAAACACCATATATTTT

D: TRBD1
size: NA
J: TRBJ2-7
V: TRBV9
CDR3: CASSARTGGYEQYF
DNA: TGTGCCAGCAGCGCCAGGACAGGGGGCTACGAGCAGTACTTC

D: NA
size: NA
J: TRBJ2-7
V: TRBV12-3/TRBV12-4
CDR3: CASSFQYEQYF
DNA: TGTGCCAGCAGTTTCCAGTACGAGCAGTACTTC

D: TRBD1
size: NA
J: TRBJ2-5
V: TRBV9
CDR3: CASSAPVDRGLKETQYF
DNA: TGTGCCAGCAGCGCGCCGGTTGACAGGGGGTTGAAAGAGACCCAGTACTTC

D: NA
size: NA
J: TRBJ2-2
V: TRBV5-1
CDR3: CASSRDRMNTGELFF
DNA: TGCGCCAGCAGCAGAGACAGGATGAACACCGGGGAGCTGTTTTTT